A selection of T cell receptor beta chains follows, all from one sample in a study of human thymus T cells. TCRdb keeps only in-frame clones here, not all; method: immunoSEQ multiplex PCR. The sample lists about 44,000 clones, about 94% occurring once. Sequenced sample: blood. The receptors shown here come from a boy in the first two years of life with a congenital heart defect but otherwise immunologically healthy. Each CDR3 is given with its conserved first and last residue. D genes are given only for firm matches. Where a row states a size, it is once, few, many or the class of an expanded clone; other rows omit it.

CDR3 DNA: TGTGCCAGCAGCGAGGGTCCCTATAATTCACCCCTCCACTTT; CDR3 protein: CASSEGPYNSPLHF; clone size: -; D gene: -; V gene: TRBV11-1; J gene: TRBJ1-6
CDR3 DNA: TGTGCCAGCAGTGATAGAGGCACGACAGGGGGCAATACGCAGTATTTT; CDR3 protein: CASSDRGTTGGNTQYF; clone size: -; D gene: TRBD1; V gene: TRBV6-1; J gene: TRBJ2-3
CDR3 DNA: TGCGCCAGCAGCTTAGGCAGGGCCAACGAGCAGTACTTC; CDR3 protein: CASSLGRANEQYF; clone size: once; D gene: -; V gene: TRBV5-1; J gene: TRBJ2-7
CDR3 DNA: TGTGCCAGCAGTGACAGGGAAGGCTACACCTTC; CDR3 protein: CASSDREGYTF; clone size: once; D gene: -; V gene: TRBV6-1; J gene: TRBJ1-2
CDR3 DNA: TGCGCCAGCAGCTTGGCCACAGGGCCGGGGACTGAAGCTTTCTTT; CDR3 protein: CASSLATGPGTEAFF; clone size: -; D gene: -; V gene: TRBV5-1; J gene: TRBJ1-1
CDR3 DNA: TGTGCCATCAGTGACACCTTTAGCAATCAGCCCCAGCATTTT; CDR3 protein: CAISDTFSNQPQHF; clone size: -; D gene: -; V gene: TRBV10-3; J gene: TRBJ1-5
CDR3 DNA: TGTGCCTGGAGTGTACAAGGGGGCTCGGAGACCCAGTACTTC; CDR3 protein: CAWSVQGGSETQYF; clone size: -; D gene: TRBD1; V gene: TRBV30; J gene: TRBJ2-5
CDR3 DNA: TGTGCCAGCAGCTTACAGGGGGCTTATGGCTACACCTTC; CDR3 protein: CASSLQGAYGYTF; clone size: -; D gene: TRBD1; V gene: TRBV5-4; J gene: TRBJ1-2
CDR3 DNA: TGTGCCAGCAGTTTCAGACAAGCCCTTCAGCCCCAGCATTTT; CDR3 protein: CASSFRQALQPQHF; clone size: -; D gene: -; V gene: TRBV27; J gene: TRBJ1-5
CDR3 DNA: TGTGCCAGCAGCTCCGGACTAGCGGGGAACACCGGGGAGCTGTTTTTT; CDR3 protein: CASSSGLAGNTGELFF; clone size: -; D gene: TRBD2; V gene: TRBV11-3; J gene: TRBJ2-2
CDR3 DNA: TGCAGCGTTCGGCACAGCACAGATACGCAGTATTTT; CDR3 protein: CSVRHSTDTQYF; clone size: -; D gene: -; V gene: TRBV29-1; J gene: TRBJ2-3
CDR3 DNA: TGTGCCAGCAGCTTAGACGGAGGGGGGTACGAGCAGTACTTC; CDR3 protein: CASSLDGGGYEQYF; clone size: once; D gene: -; V gene: TRBV7-9; J gene: TRBJ2-7
CDR3 DNA: TGCGCCAGCAGCCTCGGAAGGGGGGCCTACGAGCAGTACTTC; CDR3 protein: CASSLGRGAYEQYF; clone size: -; D gene: -; V gene: TRBV4-3; J gene: TRBJ2-7
CDR3 DNA: TGTGCCAGCAGCTTTACAGGGGTCTATGGCTACACCTTC; CDR3 protein: CASSFTGVYGYTF; clone size: -; D gene: TRBD1; V gene: TRBV11-3; J gene: TRBJ1-2
CDR3 DNA: TGTGCCAGCAGGGAACAGGGGGACTCCTACGAGCAGTACTTC; CDR3 protein: CASREQGDSYEQYF; clone size: -; D gene: TRBD1; V gene: TRBV6-6; J gene: TRBJ2-7
CDR3 DNA: TGTGCCAGCAGCACAGGGTTTGGCTACACCTTC; CDR3 protein: CASSTGFGYTF; clone size: -; D gene: -; V gene: TRBV7-9; J gene: TRBJ1-2
CDR3 DNA: TGTGCCAGCAGCTGGGGGGCTAGCGAGCAGTACTTC; CDR3 protein: CASSWGASEQYF; clone size: -; D gene: -; V gene: TRBV7-2; J gene: TRBJ2-7
CDR3 DNA: TGTGCCAGCAGCCCGGGGCGGGTGGGGACCCAGTACTTC; CDR3 protein: CASSPGRVGTQYF; clone size: -; D gene: -; V gene: TRBV5-5; J gene: TRBJ2-5
CDR3 DNA: TGTGCCTGGAGTGTACGACAGGGAAGTAGCAATCAGCCCCAGCATTTT; CDR3 protein: CAWSVRQGSSNQPQHF; clone size: -; D gene: TRBD1; V gene: TRBV30; J gene: TRBJ1-5